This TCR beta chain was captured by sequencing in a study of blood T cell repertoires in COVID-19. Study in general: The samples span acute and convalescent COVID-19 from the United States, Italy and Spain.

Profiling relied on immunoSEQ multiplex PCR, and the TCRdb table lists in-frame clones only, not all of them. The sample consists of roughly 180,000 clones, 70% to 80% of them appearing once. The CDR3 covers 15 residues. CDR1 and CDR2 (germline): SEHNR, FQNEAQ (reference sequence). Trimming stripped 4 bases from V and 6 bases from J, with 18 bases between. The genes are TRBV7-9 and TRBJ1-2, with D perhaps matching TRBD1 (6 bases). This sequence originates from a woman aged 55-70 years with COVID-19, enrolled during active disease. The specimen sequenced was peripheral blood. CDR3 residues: CASSWSQGLIDGYTF. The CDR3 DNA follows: TGTGCCAGCAGCTGGTCGCAGGGGCTTATAGATGGCTACACCTTC.